Following are 14 T cell receptor beta chains from one sample sequenced in a study of T cell responses to AZD1222 COVID-19 vaccine (TCRdb year 2021). The sample's time point, from its label and the paper: baseline before first vaccination. Receptor libraries were prepared by the immunoSEQ multiplex PCR assay. TCRdb limited this immuneACCESS table to in-frame rearrangements with V and J called. A share of clones is missing; checked studies link under half to unresolved V genes, and the rest is unexplained. The sample profile shows 150,000 to 200,000 clones; 94% of them were found once. Clones ranked in the top ten supply over 7.5% of the sample. Source: peripheral blood, taken on day 0 of AZD1222 vaccination. The receptor set was obtained from an adult in good health.

This clone was detected only a few times. This sequence joins TRBV28 and TRBJ2-1; 9 nucleotides align to TRBD2. The germline CDR1 and CDR2 sequences are MDHEN and SYDVKM. This CDR3 contains 20 residues. With V trimmed by 3 bases and J by 0 bases, 15 bases remained unmatched. As DNA, the CDR3 is TGTGCCAGCAGTTTGGTCGGCGGGGGGGACACTCCGAGCTCCTACAATGAGCAGTTCTTC. Its translation is CASSLVGGGDTPSSYNEQFF.

The CDR3 coding sequence is TGTGCCAGCAGTGAAACAGGGGGGGCGTTCGAGACCCAGTACTTC. This codes for CASSETGGAFETQYF. The chain carries TRBV25-1 and TRBJ2-5; possible D gene TRBD1, 8 bases. Trimming took 2 bases from V and 5 from J, leaving 15 bases between them. The V gene's germline CDR1 is MGHDK and CDR2 SYGVNS. CDR3 length: 15 amino acids.

This chain uses TRBV13 with TRBJ2-1, with D perhaps TRBD1 (5 bases). Germline values: CDR1 PRHDT, CDR2 FYEKMQ (reference sequence). V was trimmed by 4 bases and J by 12 bases, leaving 13 bases between them. The CDR3 runs to 12 residues. The CDR3 DNA is TGTGCCAGCAGCTCGTCAGGGTTAATGCAGTTCTTC. It encodes CASSSSGLMQFF.

J is TRBJ1-1 and V is TRBV5-1; the D gene is possibly TRBD1 (5 bases). V was cut by 4 bases and J by 4 bases, with 17 bases left in between. Germline V lookup: CDR1 SGHRS, CDR2 YFSETQ. The CDR3 covers 15 residues. The CDR3 DNA follows: TGCGCCAGCAGCAGAGGGACGTCGGCGGGCACTGAAGCTTTCTTT. Its protein is CASSRGTSAGTEAFF. Full variable domain (outside the CDR3, taken from reference TRBV5-1 and TRBJ1-1): KAGVTQTPRYLIKTRGQQVTLSCSPISGHRSVSWYQQTPGQGLQFLFEYFSETQRNKGNFPGRFSGRQFSNSRSEMNVSTLELGDSALYLCASSRGTSAGTEAFFGQGTRLTVV.

This clone was seen a single time. The DNA for the CDR3 is TGTGCCAGCTCCCCCAGATTAGCGGGGGACTACAATGAGCAGTTCTTC. Translated: CASSPRLAGDYNEQFF. The chain is built from TRBV18 and TRBJ2-1; 9 bases align to TRBD2. With 6 bases clipped from V and 3 bases from J, the junction kept 9 bases outside the gene matches. Germline values: CDR1 KGHSH, CDR2 LQKENI. CDR3 length: 16 residues.

The rearrangement joins TRBV6-1 to TRBJ2-5; D not resolved. In germline, CDR1 is MNHNS, CDR2 SASEGT. This CDR3 is built from 15 residues. Trimming shortened V by 2 bases and J by 1 base, and 11 bases separated the two germline ends. CDR3 loop: CASSEWILFQETQYF. In nucleotides, the CDR3 is TGTGCCAGCAGTGAATGGATACTCTTCCAAGAGACCCAGTACTTC.

V and J are TRBV7-9 and TRBJ1-5; 7 nucleotides align to TRBD1. The V gene end was trimmed by 5 bases and the J gene end by 3 bases; junction bases not matched to a gene: 4. This CDR3 contains 14 residues. CDR1 SEHNR and CDR2 FQNEAQ come from the germline V gene (reference sequence). The CDR3 spells CASSEDRDNQPQHF. For the CDR3, the DNA is TGTGCCAGCAGCGAAGACAGGGACAATCAGCCCCAGCATTTT. Together with reference TRBV7-9 and TRBJ1-5, the CDR3 gives the full variable domain: DTGVSQNPRHKITKRGQNVTFRCDPISEHNRLYWYRQTLGQGPEFLTYFQNEAQLEKSRLLSDRFSAERPKGSFSTLEIQRTEQGDSAMYLCASSEDRDNQPQHFGDGTRLSIL.

This clone was found a few times. The V and J genes are TRBV19 and TRBJ1-2; D gene uncertain. The ends were cut back, 4 bases at V and 2 bases at J, with 11 bases in the middle. The CDR3 sequence is 14 residues long. Germline CDR1 reads LNHDA; CDR2 reads SQIVND (reference sequence). The CDR3 nucleotides read TGTGCCAGTAGTACGGATGGAAAAAACTATGGCTACACCTTC. It specifies CASSTDGKNYGYTF.

This rearrangement joins TRBV27 to TRBJ2-3; 11 nucleotides align to TRBD2. Germline lookup yields CDR1 MNHEY and CDR2 SMNVEV (reference sequence). Trimming took 7 bases from V and 1 from J; bases not matched to a gene: 4. The CDR3 is 15 residues long. The CDR3 sequence is CASTVSGRGTDTQYF. The CDR3 DNA is TGTGCCAGCACCGTTAGCGGGAGGGGCACAGATACGCAGTATTTT.

The chain couples TRBV6-5 to TRBJ2-7, with D possibly being TRBD1 or TRBD2 (6 bases each). CDR1 and CDR2 from the germline V gene are MNHEY and SVGAGI. Trimming took off 6 bases at V and 4 bases at J, with 16 bases between the two ends. This CDR3 contains 14 residues. CDR3 protein: CASSHGGTQYEQYF. Here the CDR3 DNA reads TGTGCCAGCAGCCACGGCGGGACACAATACGAGCAGTACTTC.

The rearrangement joins TRBV9 to TRBJ2-7, with D possibly matching TRBD1 (5 bases). V was shortened by 4 bases and J by 2 bases, with 13 bases between the two germline ends. The CDR3 runs 14 residues. Germline V lookup: CDR1 SGDLS, CDR2 YYNGEE. The CDR3 loop is CASSRDRWAYEQYF. DNA of the CDR3: TGTGCCAGCAGCCGAGACAGATGGGCCTACGAGCAGTACTTC.

The chain employs TRBV7-2 and TRBJ1-5, with TRBD1 as a possible D gene (6 bases). There are 15 residues in the CDR3. Trimming removed 5 bases at V and 5 bases at J, with 16 bases between. CDR1 SGHTA and CDR2 FQGNSA come from the germline V gene. CDR3 loop: CASSLHGRGDQPQHF. CDR3 in DNA: TGTGCCAGCAGCCTTCATGGCAGGGGAGATCAGCCCCAGCATTTT.

V usage is TRBV24-1 and J usage is TRBJ2-1; the D gene is possibly TRBD1 (8 bases). V lost 12 bases, J lost 8 bases, and 13 bases lay in between. The germline gives CDR1 KGHDR, CDR2 SFDVKD. This CDR3 spans 11 amino acids. CDR3 DNA: TGTGCCGCACAGGGGGGGGATGAGCAGTTCTTC. Its translation: CAAQGGDEQFF.

Only a few counts were recorded for this clone. CDR3 in DNA: TGCGCCAGCAGCTATAATGACAGGGTCTGGATTGGCTACACCTTC. Its translation is CASSYNDRVWIGYTF. J is TRBJ1-2 and V is TRBV5-1, with TRBD1 matching over 7 bases. The CDR3 runs to 15 residues. Germline V gene lookup returns CDR1 SGHRS and CDR2 YFSETQ. With 3 bases clipped from V and 7 bases from J, the junction kept 12 bases outside the gene matches.